These 27 T cell receptor beta chains came from one sample sequenced in a study of CD8 T cells in Susac syndrome. RNA, at roughly 0.45 to 1 ug, was reverse transcribed with random hexamers. TCRdb reprocessed the immunoSEQ multiplex PCR reads via MiXCR and lists one record per CDR3 protein. There are 120,000 or so distinct CDR3 sequences in the sample; just under 95% occur only once, and 0.2% to 0.25% lies in the top ten. The sequenced sample consisted of CD8+ T cells from PBMCs. These receptors were collected from a human donor with Susac syndrome.

V is TRBV29-1 and J is TRBJ1-5; D perhaps matches TRBD1 (6 bases). The length of the CDR3 is 13 residues. The germline V and J ends were trimmed by 7 bases and 3 bases, with 13 bases remaining between them. CDR1 and CDR2 from the germline V gene are SQVTM and ANQGSEA. Here the CDR3 DNA reads TGCAGCGCAGCGGAGGGGGACAATCAGCCCCAGCATTTT. This sequence encodes CSAAEGDNQPQHF.

V gene TRBV9 combines with J gene TRBJ2-5, with unresolved D. Germline CDR1 and CDR2: SGDLS and YYNGEE. The CDR3 extends over 14 amino acids. With 0 bases removed from V and 2 bases from J, the gap between germline ends came to 8 bases. DNA of the CDR3: TGTGCCAGCAGCGTAGACGGAGAACAAGAGACCCAGTACTTC. As protein: CASSVDGEQETQYF.

In this sample, this clonotype turned up once. V is TRBV6-1 and J is TRBJ2-1; 7 bases match TRBD1. Germline-derived CDR1 and CDR2 are MNHNS and SASEGT. Germline trimming cut 6 bases from V and 0 bases from J; bases unmatched to any gene: 11. The CDR3 is 17 amino acids. The CDR3 nucleotides read TGTGCCAGCAGCCCTCTCCAGGGGGAACACTCCTACAATGAGCAGTTCTTC. The encoded protein is CASSPLQGEHSYNEQFF.

The J gene is TRBJ1-1, the V gene TRBV20-1; D uncertain. V was cut by 3 bases and J by 7 bases, with 12 bases left in between. The length of the CDR3 is 12 residues. CDR1 and CDR2 (germline): DFQATT, SNEGSKA (reference sequence). The CDR3, as DNA: TGCAGTGCTAGGGAAATGGAGCATGAAGCTTTCTTT. Translation: CSAREMEHEAFF.

The V call is TRBV20-1, the J call TRBJ2-7; no definite D call. V lost 0 bases and J 5 bases, leaving 14 bases between the germline ends. The germline V gene encodes CDR1 DFQATT and CDR2 SNEGSKA (reference sequence). This CDR3 is 14 amino acids long. The CDR3 spells CSARDLGPSDEQYF. CDR3 bases: TGCAGTGCTAGAGATTTAGGGCCCTCGGACGAGCAGTACTTC.

Only one count was recorded for this clonotype. V and J are TRBV3-1 and TRBJ2-2; maybe TRBD1 (6 bases). The length of the CDR3 is 16 residues. Germline CDR1 and CDR2: LGHDT and YNNKEL (reference sequence). V was clipped by 0 bases and J by 6 bases, with 14 bases between them. CDR3 bases: TGTGCCAGCAGCCAAGACCCTCACAGGGAATCCGGGGAGCTGTTTTTT. It translates to CASSQDPHRESGELFF.

The chain is built from TRBV9 and TRBJ2-2; the D gene could be TRBD1 or TRBD2 (5 bases each). In germline, CDR1 is SGDLS, CDR2 YYNGEE. CDR3 length: 15 residues. V dropped 0 bases and J dropped 6 bases, with 12 bases sitting between them. CDR3 nucleotides: TGTGCCAGCAGCGTAGAGGGGAGCGCGGCCGGGGAGCTGTTTTTT. As protein: CASSVEGSAAGELFF.

CDR3 sequence reads: CSASYPAFYRYGYTF. In DNA, the CDR3 is TGCAGTGCTAGTTATCCGGCCTTCTACCGGTATGGCTACACCTTC. This chain joins TRBV20-1 and TRBJ1-2; D is ambiguous. V was pared by 3 bases and J by 5 bases, with 19 bases between. Germline lookup yields CDR1 DFQATT and CDR2 SNEGSKA (reference sequence). The CDR3 is 15 residues long.

The V and J genes are TRBV9 and TRBJ1-4; D possibly corresponds to TRBD1 (5 bases). CDR1 and CDR2 (germline): SGDLS, YYNGEE. This CDR3 is 15 amino acids long. V lost 0 bases, J lost 4 bases, and 10 bases lay in between. The CDR3 nucleotides read TGTGCCAGCAGCGTAGGGGGACCGAGTAATGAAAAACTGTTTTTT. Protein product: CASSVGGPSNEKLFF.

This rearrangement joins TRBV5-6 to TRBJ2-5, with D perhaps assigned TRBD1 or TRBD2 (7 bases each). V was cut by 2 bases and J by 3 bases, with 11 bases left in between. The CDR3 loop spans 14 amino acids. Germline V lookup: CDR1 SGHDT, CDR2 YYEEEE. In nucleotides, the CDR3 is TGTGCCAGCAGCTTACAGGGGAGGGAAGAGACCCAGTACTTC. Encoded protein: CASSLQGREETQYF.

The V gene is TRBV4-1, the J gene TRBJ2-1; D is unclear. V was shortened by 0 bases and J by 6 bases, with 0 bases between the two germline ends. Germline V CDR1 and CDR2: MGHRA, YSYEKL. This CDR3 is built from 11 residues. The CDR3 bases are TGCGCCAGCAGCCAAGACAATGAGCAGTTCTTC. This codes for CASSQDNEQFF.

This chain joins TRBV30 and TRBJ1-3; unclear D gene. CDR3 size: 11 residues. Trimming pared 7 bases from V and 4 bases from J, leaving 8 bases between. Germline CDR1 and CDR2: GTSNPN and SVGIG (reference sequence). The CDR3 DNA reads as TGTGCCTTGGGCCTAGGAAACACCATATATTTT. This translates into CALGLGNTIYF.

V gene TRBV4-3 combines with J gene TRBJ2-1, with 9 positions matching TRBD2. This CDR3 region has 17 residues. V shed 4 bases, J shed 4 bases, and the junction held 11 bases outside the gene matches. CDR1 LGHNA and CDR2 YSLEER come from the germline V gene. The CDR3 is CASSRNPGLAYYNEQFF. CDR3 DNA sequence: TGCGCCAGCAGCCGTAACCCGGGACTAGCTTATTACAATGAGCAGTTCTTC.

This clonotype was counted between two and nine times. The chain links TRBV12-3 or TRBV12-4 to TRBJ2-3; TRBD2 agrees at 7 bases. The CDR3 runs 12 residues. The V and J ends lost 9 bases and 6 bases, in that order; junction bases with no gene match: 6. DNA of the CDR3: TGTGCCAGTTCGAGCGGGACGGATACGCAGTATTTT. This sequence encodes CASSSGTDTQYF.

The chain couples TRBV29-1 to TRBJ1-1; D unresolved. CDR3 size: 12 residues. Trimming stripped 7 bases from V and 1 base from J, with 10 bases between. Germline loops: CDR1 SQVTM, CDR2 ANQGSEA. CDR3 region: CSGGEGNTEAFF. The CDR3 DNA follows: TGCAGCGGTGGGGAGGGGAACACTGAAGCTTTCTTT.

In its sample, this clonotype was seen once. The genes are TRBV13 and TRBJ1-1; D remains ambiguous. This CDR3 has 15 amino acids. The V gene's germline CDR1 is PRHDT and CDR2 FYEKMQ (reference sequence). V gave up 5 bases and J gave up 0 bases, with 13 bases separating them. This CDR3 reads CASSPGGMMNTEAFF. DNA for the CDR3: TGTGCCAGCAGCCCGGGCGGGATGATGAACACTGAAGCTTTCTTT.

This chain links TRBV5-4 with TRBJ1-2; D gene ambiguous. V was clipped by 5 bases and J by 5 bases, with 19 bases between them. This CDR3 is 15 amino acids long. The germline V gene has CDR1 SGHNT and CDR2 YYREEE (reference sequence). The DNA of the CDR3 is TGTGCCAGCAGTTTCCGGTCAAGGCTCTGGTATGGCTACACCTTC. This translates into CASSFRSRLWYGYTF.

The rearrangement uses TRBV4-1 and TRBJ2-1, with D hard to call. The CDR3 is 17 residues long. V shed 1 base and J shed 0 bases, with 13 bases lying between them. The germline V gene has CDR1 MGHRA and CDR2 YSYEKL. CDR3 nucleotide sequence: TGCGCCAGCAGCCAAGCGGCGCGCAGGAGCTCCTACAATGAGCAGTTCTTC. Translation: CASSQAARRSSYNEQFF.

The chain is built from TRBV4-1 and TRBJ2-1, with D hard to call. V was pared by 1 base and J by 3 bases, with 13 bases between. This CDR3 is built from 16 residues. Germline loops: CDR1 MGHRA, CDR2 YSYEKL. CDR3 in amino acids: CASSQAMSGGYNEQFF. The CDR3 DNA is TGCGCCAGCAGCCAAGCGATGTCAGGTGGCTACAATGAGCAGTTCTTC.

The gene calls are TRBV12-3 or TRBV12-4 and TRBJ2-5, with a possible D match to TRBD2 (6 bases). The germline V and J ends were trimmed by 7 bases and 2 bases, with 17 bases remaining between them. The CDR3 has 15 amino acids. CDR3 DNA sequence: TGTGCCAGCACCACTAGCCGGGACGGACAAGAGACCCAGTACTTC. Translated: CASTTSRDGQETQYF.

The chain uses TRBV12-3 or TRBV12-4 and TRBJ1-1; 7 bases are shared with TRBD1. V lost 5 bases, J lost 1 base, and 4 bases stayed unmatched. The CDR3 consists of 14 residues. The CDR3, as DNA: TGTGCCAGCAGTGCTGGGACAGCGAACACTGAAGCTTTCTTT. It specifies CASSAGTANTEAFF.

The chain carries TRBV30 and TRBJ2-1; no definite D call. The CDR3 totals 12 residues. V gave up 5 bases and J gave up 7 bases, with 12 bases separating them. Germline lookup yields CDR1 GTSNPN and CDR2 SVGIG (reference sequence). CDR3 region: CAWWPESNEQFF. The CDR3 nucleotides are TGTGCCTGGTGGCCCGAATCAAATGAGCAGTTCTTC.

This chain links TRBV11-1 with TRBJ2-7; D perhaps matches TRBD1 (6 bases). Trimming stripped 5 bases from V and 3 bases from J, with 14 bases between. The CDR3 has 14 residues. Germline V lookup: CDR1 SGHAT, CDR2 FQDESV (reference sequence). The CDR3 nucleotides are TGTGCCAGCAGCCATACGGACAGCTTCTACGAGCAGTACTTC. Residues: CASSHTDSFYEQYF. Full variable domain (rest looked up from reference TRBV11-1 and TRBJ2-7): EAEVAQSPRYKITEKSQAVAFWCDPISGHATLYWYRQILGQGPELLVQFQDESVVDDSQLPKDRFSAERLKGVDSTLKIQPAELGDSAMYLCASSHTDSFYEQYFGPGTRLTVT.

The V gene is TRBV7-2, the J gene TRBJ1-6; D gene uncertain. This CDR3 spans 15 amino acids. From germline, CDR1 is SGHTA and CDR2 FQGNSA. V gave up 7 bases and J gave up 0 bases, with 10 bases separating them. DNA of the CDR3: TGTGCCAGCACCCCAGTCCGCTCCTATAATTCACCCCTCCACTTT. Encoded protein: CASTPVRSYNSPLHF. The whole variable domain, remainder taken from reference TRBV7-2 and TRBJ1-6, is GAGVSQSPSNKVTEKGKDVELRCDPISGHTALYWYRQSLGQGLEFLIYFQGNSAPDKSGLPSDRFSAERTGGSVSTLTIQRTQQEDSAVYLCASTPVRSYNSPLHFGNGTRLTVT.

The rearrangement links TRBV20-1 to TRBJ2-5; D remains unclear. Trimming left V 5 bases short and J 2 bases short, with 15 bases between. The germline CDR1 and CDR2 sequences are DFQATT and SNEGSKA (reference sequence). This CDR3 comprises 14 residues. Here the CDR3 DNA reads TGCAGTGCTTTGGGATTCGCTTTGCAAGAGACCCAGTACTTC. Its translation is CSALGFALQETQYF.

V usage is TRBV27 and J usage is TRBJ1-5; D gene ambiguous. Germline loops: CDR1 MNHEY, CDR2 SMNVEV (reference sequence). Trimming took off 8 bases at V and 0 bases at J, with 8 bases between the two ends. The CDR3 totals 13 residues. CDR3 DNA sequence: TGTGCCAGCCGGGATAATAGCAATCAGCCCCAGCATTTT. Protein: CASRDNSNQPQHF.

This sequence joins TRBV11-2 and TRBJ1-4; tentatively, D is TRBD1 (6 bases). Germline CDR1 SGHAT, CDR2 FQNNGV. The CDR3 covers 15 residues. Trimming removed 1 base at V and 6 bases at J, with 12 bases between. CDR3 amino acids: CASSLVPGADEKLFF. CDR3 coding DNA: TGTGCCAGCAGCTTAGTCCCGGGGGCGGATGAAAAACTGTTTTTT.